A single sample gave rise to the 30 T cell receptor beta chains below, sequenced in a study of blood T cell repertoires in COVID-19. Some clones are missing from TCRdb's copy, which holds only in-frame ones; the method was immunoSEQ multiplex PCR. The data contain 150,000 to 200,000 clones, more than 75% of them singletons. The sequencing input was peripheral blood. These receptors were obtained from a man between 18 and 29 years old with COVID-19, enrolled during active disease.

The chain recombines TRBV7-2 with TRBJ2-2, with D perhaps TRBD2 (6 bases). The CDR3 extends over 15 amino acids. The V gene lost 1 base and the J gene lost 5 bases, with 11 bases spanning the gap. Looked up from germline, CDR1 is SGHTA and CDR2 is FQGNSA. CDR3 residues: CASSLGLVDTGELFF. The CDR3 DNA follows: TGTGCCAGCAGCTTAGGACTAGTAGATACCGGGGAGCTGTTTTTT.

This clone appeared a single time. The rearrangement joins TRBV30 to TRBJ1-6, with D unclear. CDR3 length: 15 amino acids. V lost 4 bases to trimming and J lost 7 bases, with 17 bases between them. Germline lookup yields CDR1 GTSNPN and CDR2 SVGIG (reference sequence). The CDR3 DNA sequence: TGTGCCTGGACACACGGGCGGGTGGGAAATTCACCCCTCCACTTT. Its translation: CAWTHGRVGNSPLHF.

CDR3 DNA sequence: TGCGCCAGCAGCTTGACTAGATCGGCCTCCTACGAGCAGTACTTC. Its translation is CASSLTRSASYEQYF. This rearrangement joins TRBV5-1 to TRBJ2-7; TRBD2 is a possible D gene (5 bases). Trimming left V 1 base short and J 0 bases short, with 11 bases between. The CDR3 loop spans 15 amino acids. Germline CDR1 is SGHRS and CDR2 is YFSETQ.

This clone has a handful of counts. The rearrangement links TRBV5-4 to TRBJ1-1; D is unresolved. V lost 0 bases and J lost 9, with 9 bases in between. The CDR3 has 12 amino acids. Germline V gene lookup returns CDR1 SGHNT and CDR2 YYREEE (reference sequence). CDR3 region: CASSLGPGKAFF. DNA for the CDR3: TGTGCCAGCAGCTTGGGGCCGGGAAAAGCTTTCTTT.

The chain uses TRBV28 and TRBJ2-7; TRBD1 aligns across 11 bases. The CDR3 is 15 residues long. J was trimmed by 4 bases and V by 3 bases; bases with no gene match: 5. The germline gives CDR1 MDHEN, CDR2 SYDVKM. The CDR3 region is CASSFPGQGVYEQYF. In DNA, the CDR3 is TGTGCCAGCAGTTTTCCGGGACAGGGGGTTTACGAGCAGTACTTC.

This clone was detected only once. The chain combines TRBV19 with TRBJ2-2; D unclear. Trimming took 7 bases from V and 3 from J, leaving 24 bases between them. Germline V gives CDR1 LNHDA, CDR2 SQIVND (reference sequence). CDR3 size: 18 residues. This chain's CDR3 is CASKRDESAVLYTGELFF. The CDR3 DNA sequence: TGTGCCAGTAAACGAGACGAGAGCGCGGTTCTATACACCGGGGAGCTGTTTTTT. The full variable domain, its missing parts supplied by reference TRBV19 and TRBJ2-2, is DGGITQSPKYLFRKEGQNVTLSCEQNLNHDAMYWYRQDPGQGLRLIYYSQIVNDFQKGDIAEGYSVSREKKESFPLTVTSAQKNPTAFYLCASKRDESAVLYTGELFFGEGSRLTVL.

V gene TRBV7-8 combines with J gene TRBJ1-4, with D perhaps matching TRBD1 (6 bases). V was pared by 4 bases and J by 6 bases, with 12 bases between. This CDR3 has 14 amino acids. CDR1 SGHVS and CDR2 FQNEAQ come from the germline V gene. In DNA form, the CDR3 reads TGTGCCAGCAGCTCCGGGACATACGATGAAAAACTGTTTTTT. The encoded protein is CASSSGTYDEKLFF.

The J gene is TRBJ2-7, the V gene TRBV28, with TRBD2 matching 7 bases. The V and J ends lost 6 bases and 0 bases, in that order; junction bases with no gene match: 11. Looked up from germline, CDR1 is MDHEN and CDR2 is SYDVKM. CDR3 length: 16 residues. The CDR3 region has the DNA TGTGCCAGCAGCCCGGGCCACGGGAGGTACTCCTACGAGCAGTACTTC. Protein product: CASSPGHGRYSYEQYF.

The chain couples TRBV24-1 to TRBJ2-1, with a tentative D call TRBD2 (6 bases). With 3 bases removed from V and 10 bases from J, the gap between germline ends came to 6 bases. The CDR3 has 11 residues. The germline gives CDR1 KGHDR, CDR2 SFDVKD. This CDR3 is CATSDGGEQFF. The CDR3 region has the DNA TGTGCCACCAGTGATGGGGGGGAGCAGTTCTTC.

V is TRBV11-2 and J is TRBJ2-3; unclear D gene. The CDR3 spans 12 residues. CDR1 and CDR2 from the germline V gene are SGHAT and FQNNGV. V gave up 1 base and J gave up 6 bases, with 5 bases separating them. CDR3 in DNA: TGTGCCAGCAGCTTAGGTCTCGATACGCAGTATTTT. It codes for CASSLGLDTQYF.

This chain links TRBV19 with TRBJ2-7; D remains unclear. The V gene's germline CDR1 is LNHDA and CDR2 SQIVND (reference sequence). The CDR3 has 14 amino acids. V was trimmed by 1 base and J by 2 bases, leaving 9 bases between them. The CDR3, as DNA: TGTGCCAGTAGTATAGGCCACGGTACCTACGAGCAGTACTTC. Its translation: CASSIGHGTYEQYF. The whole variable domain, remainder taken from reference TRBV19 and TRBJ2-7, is DGGITQSPKYLFRKEGQNVTLSCEQNLNHDAMYWYRQDPGQGLRLIYYSQIVNDFQKGDIAEGYSVSREKKESFPLTVTSAQKNPTAFYLCASSIGHGTYEQYFGPGTRLTVT.

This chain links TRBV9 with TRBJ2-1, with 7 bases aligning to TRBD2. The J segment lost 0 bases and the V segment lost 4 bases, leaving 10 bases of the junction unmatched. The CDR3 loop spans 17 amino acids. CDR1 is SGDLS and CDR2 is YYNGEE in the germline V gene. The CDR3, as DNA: TGTGCCAGCAGCCCGTGGGGGGAGGGCTACTCCTACAATGAGCAGTTCTTC. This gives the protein CASSPWGEGYSYNEQFF.

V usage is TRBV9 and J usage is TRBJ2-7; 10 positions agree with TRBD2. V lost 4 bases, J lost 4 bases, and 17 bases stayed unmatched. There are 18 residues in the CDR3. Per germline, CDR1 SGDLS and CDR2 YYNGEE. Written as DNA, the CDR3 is TGTGCCAGCAGCCCCTGGTCAACATCTAGCGGGAGAGGGTACGAGCAGTACTTC. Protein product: CASSPWSTSSGRGYEQYF.

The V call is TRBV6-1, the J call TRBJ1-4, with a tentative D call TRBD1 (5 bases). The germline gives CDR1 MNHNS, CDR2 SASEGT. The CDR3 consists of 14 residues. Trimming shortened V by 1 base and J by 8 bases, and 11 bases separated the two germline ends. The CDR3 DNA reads TGTGCCAGCAGTGAAGGGCGGGACTGGGAAAAACTGTTTTTT. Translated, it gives CASSEGRDWEKLFF.

CDR3 in amino acids: CASSVAGGAGTEAFF. The CDR3 nucleotides are TGTGCCAGCAGCGTAGCTGGGGGCGCAGGGACTGAAGCTTTCTTT. The chain links TRBV9 to TRBJ1-1; a possible D gene is TRBD1 (6 bases). The CDR3 spans 15 residues. Between the trimmed V and J ends, which lost 0 bases and 5 bases, there was a span of 14 bases. The V gene's germline CDR1 is SGDLS and CDR2 YYNGEE.

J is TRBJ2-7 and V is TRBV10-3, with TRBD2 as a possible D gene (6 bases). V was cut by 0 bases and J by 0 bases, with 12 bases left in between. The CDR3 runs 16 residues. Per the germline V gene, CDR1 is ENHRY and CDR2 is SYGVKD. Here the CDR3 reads CAISESSSGSSYEQYF. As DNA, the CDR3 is TGTGCCATCAGTGAGTCGAGTAGCGGCAGCTCCTACGAGCAGTACTTC.

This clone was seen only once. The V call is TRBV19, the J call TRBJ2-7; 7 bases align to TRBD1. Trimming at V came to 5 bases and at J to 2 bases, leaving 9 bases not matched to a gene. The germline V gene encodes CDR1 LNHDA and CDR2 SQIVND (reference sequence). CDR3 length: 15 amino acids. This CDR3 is CASSQRSGTAYEQYF. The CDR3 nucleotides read TGTGCCAGTAGTCAACGCTCCGGGACAGCCTACGAGCAGTACTTC.

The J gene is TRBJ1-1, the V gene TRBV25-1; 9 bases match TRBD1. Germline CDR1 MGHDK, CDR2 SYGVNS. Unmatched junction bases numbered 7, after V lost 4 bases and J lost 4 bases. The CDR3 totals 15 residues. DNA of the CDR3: TGTGCCAGCAGTGCCTGGGGACAGGGTGGCACTGAAGCTTTCTTT. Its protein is CASSAWGQGGTEAFF. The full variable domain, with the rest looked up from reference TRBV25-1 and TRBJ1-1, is EADIYQTPRYLVIGTGKKITLECSQTMGHDKMYWYQQDPGMELHLIHYSYGVNSTEKGDLSSESTVSRIRTEHFPLTLESARPSHTSQYLCASSAWGQGGTEAFFGQGTRLTVV.

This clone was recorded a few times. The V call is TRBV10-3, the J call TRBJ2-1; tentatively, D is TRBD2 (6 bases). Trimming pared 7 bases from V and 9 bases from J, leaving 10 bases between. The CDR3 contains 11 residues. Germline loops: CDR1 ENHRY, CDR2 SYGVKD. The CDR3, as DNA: TGTGCCATCATGGGAGGAACTGAGCAGTTCTTC. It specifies CAIMGGTEQFF.

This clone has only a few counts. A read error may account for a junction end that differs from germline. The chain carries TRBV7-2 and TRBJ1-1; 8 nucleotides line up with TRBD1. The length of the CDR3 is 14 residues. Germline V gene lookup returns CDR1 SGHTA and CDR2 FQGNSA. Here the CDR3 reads CASSYRTGNAEAFF. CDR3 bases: TGTGCCAGCAGCTACAGGACAGGGAACGCTGAAGCTTTCTTT.

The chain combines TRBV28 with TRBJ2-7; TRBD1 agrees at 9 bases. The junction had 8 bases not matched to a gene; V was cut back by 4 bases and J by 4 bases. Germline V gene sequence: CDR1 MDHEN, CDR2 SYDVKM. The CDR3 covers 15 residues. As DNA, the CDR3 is TGTGCCAGCAGTTCCACAGGGGGCCGTGCGTACGAGCAGTACTTC. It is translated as CASSSTGGRAYEQYF. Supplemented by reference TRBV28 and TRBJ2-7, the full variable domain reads DVKVTQSSRYLVKRTGEKVFLECVQDMDHENMFWYRQDPGLGLRLIYFSYDVKMKEKGDIPEGYSVSREKKERFSLILESASTNQTSMYLCASSSTGGRAYEQYFGPGTRLTVT.

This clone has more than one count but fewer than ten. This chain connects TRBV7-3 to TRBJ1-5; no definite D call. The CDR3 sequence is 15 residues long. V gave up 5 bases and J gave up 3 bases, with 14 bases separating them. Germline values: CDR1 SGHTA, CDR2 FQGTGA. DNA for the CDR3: TGTGCCAGCAGCCCCTCCGGGAACTTCAATCAGCCCCAGCATTTT. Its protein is CASSPSGNFNQPQHF.

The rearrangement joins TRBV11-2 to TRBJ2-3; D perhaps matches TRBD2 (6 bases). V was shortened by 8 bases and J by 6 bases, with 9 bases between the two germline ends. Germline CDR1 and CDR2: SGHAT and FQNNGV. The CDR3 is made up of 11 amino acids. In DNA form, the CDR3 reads TGTGCCAGCCGAGGGAGGGATACGCAGTATTTT. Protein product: CASRGRDTQYF.

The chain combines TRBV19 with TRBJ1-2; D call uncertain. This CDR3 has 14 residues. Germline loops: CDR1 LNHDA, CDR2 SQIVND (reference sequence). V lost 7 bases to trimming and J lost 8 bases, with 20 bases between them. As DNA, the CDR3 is TGTGCCAGTACCACACCGGGCCCAGGAGGGGGCTACACCTTC. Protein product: CASTTPGPGGGYTF.

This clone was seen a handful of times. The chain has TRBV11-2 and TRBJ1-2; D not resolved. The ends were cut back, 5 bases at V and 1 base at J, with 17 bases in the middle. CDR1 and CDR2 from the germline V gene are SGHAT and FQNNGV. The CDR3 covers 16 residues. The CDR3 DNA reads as TGTGCCAGCAGCCGAACCGGAGGGCACGTTAACTATGGCTACACCTTC. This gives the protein CASSRTGGHVNYGYTF. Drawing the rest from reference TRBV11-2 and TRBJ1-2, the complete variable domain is EAGVAQSPRYKIIEKRQSVAFWCNPISGHATLYWYQQILGQGPKLLIQFQNNGVVDDSQLPKDRFSAERLKGVDSTLKIQPAKLEDSAVYLCASSRTGGHVNYGYTFGSGTRLTVV.

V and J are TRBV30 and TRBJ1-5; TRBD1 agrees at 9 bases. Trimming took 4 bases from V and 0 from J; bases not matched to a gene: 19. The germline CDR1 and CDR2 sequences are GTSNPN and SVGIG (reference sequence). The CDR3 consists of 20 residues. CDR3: CAWIDPLDRGVKYSNQPQHF. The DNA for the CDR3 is TGTGCCTGGATCGACCCATTGGACAGGGGCGTTAAATATAGCAATCAGCCCCAGCATTTT.

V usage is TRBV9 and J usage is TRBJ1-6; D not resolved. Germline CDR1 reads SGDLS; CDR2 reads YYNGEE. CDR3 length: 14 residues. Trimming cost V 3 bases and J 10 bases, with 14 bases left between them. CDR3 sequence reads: CASSADGFRSPLHF. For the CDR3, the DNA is TGTGCCAGCAGCGCAGACGGGTTTCGGTCACCCCTCCACTTT. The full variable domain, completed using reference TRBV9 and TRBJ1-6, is DSGVTQTPKHLITATGQRVTLRCSPRSGDLSVYWYQQSLDQGLQFLIQYYNGEERAKGNILERFSAQQFPDLHSELNLSSLELGDSALYFCASSADGFRSPLHFGNGTRLTVT.

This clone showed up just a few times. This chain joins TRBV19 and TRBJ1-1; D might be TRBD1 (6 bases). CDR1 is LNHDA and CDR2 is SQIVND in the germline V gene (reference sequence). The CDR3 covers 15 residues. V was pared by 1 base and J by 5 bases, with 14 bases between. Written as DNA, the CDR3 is TGTGCCAGTAGTATAGCCTCCAGGGGATGGACTGAAGCTTTCTTT. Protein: CASSIASRGWTEAFF.

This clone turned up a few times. In nucleotides, the CDR3 is TGTGCCAGCAGCTTGGGACTGCTGAACACTGAAGCTTTCTTT. As protein: CASSLGLLNTEAFF. The chain recombines TRBV7-8 with TRBJ1-1; tentative D call: TRBD1 (5 bases). This CDR3 is 14 amino acids long. The germline V gene encodes CDR1 SGHVS and CDR2 FQNEAQ. The V gene lost 3 bases and the J gene lost 0 bases, with 8 bases spanning the gap.

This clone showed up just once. The CDR3 nucleotides read TGTGCCAGCAGTTTAGGAGACAGGGTAGTCACCACTAACTATGGCTACACCTTC. It is translated as CASSLGDRVVTTNYGYTF. The chain is built from TRBV28 and TRBJ1-2; TRBD1 agrees at 7 bases. With 2 bases clipped from V and 0 bases from J, the junction kept 12 bases outside the gene matches. Germline values: CDR1 MDHEN, CDR2 SYDVKM. This CDR3 has 18 residues.